The 27 T cell receptor beta chains below come from one sample, sequenced in a study of Tregs in tolerant kidney transplant recipients. The nonmyeloablative bone marrow transplants came from related graft donors, with transient mixed chimerism. Here immunoSEQ multiplex PCR was the method, and the copy in TCRdb shows in-frame clones only, minus some. The table includes roughly 52,000 clones, approximately 90% detected once. Material: CD8+ T cells from blood (PBMCs), obtained 24 months after the transplant. These receptors originate from a human patient who received a combined kidney and bone marrow transplant. The graft donor may have given rise to some T cells.

V is TRBV27 and J is TRBJ2-7; D is possibly TRBD2 (5 bases). The CDR3 runs 12 residues. CDR1 is MNHEY, CDR2 SMNVEV, per germline (reference sequence). V lost 6 bases and J 6 bases, leaving 12 bases between the germline ends. The DNA for the CDR3 is TGTGCCAGCAGCGCTAGCTTCGGCGAGCAGTACTTC. Translating it yields CASSASFGEQYF.

This chain connects TRBV6-5 to TRBJ1-2; maybe TRBD1 (6 bases). The CDR3 contains 14 residues. V lost 0 bases and J lost 6, with 11 bases in between. Germline loops: CDR1 MNHEY, CDR2 SVGAGI. The CDR3 protein is CASSYSRGGNGYTF. CDR3 coding DNA: TGTGCCAGCAGTTACTCGAGAGGGGGAAATGGCTACACCTTC.

The chain is built from TRBV7-6 and TRBJ2-7, with a possible D match to TRBD1 (5 bases). The CDR3 covers 14 residues. With 4 bases removed from V and 4 bases from J, the gap between germline ends came to 14 bases. The V gene's germline CDR1 is SGHVS and CDR2 FNYEAQ. CDR3 loop: CASSSPPRQYEQYF. The DNA for the CDR3 is TGTGCCAGCAGCTCCCCCCCCCGACAGTACGAGCAGTACTTC.

The V and J genes are TRBV27 and TRBJ2-7; D is possibly TRBD1 (6 bases). Between the trimmed V and J ends, which lost 7 bases and 2 bases, there was a span of 15 bases. This CDR3 comprises 14 residues. CDR1 and CDR2 (germline): MNHEY, SMNVEV (reference sequence). The CDR3 sequence: CASISHRAPYEQYF. For the CDR3, the DNA is TGTGCCAGCATTTCGCACAGGGCTCCCTACGAGCAGTACTTC.

The rearrangement uses TRBV4-1 and TRBJ2-1; tentative D call: TRBD2 (6 bases). The CDR3 is 13 residues long. Germline assignment: CDR1 MGHRA and CDR2 YSYEKL. Between the trimmed V and J ends, which lost 0 bases and 8 bases, there was a span of 8 bases. CDR3 DNA sequence: TGCGCCAGCAGCCAAGAGGGGGGAGATGAGCAGTTCTTC. Protein sequence: CASSQEGGDEQFF.

V usage is TRBV27 and J usage is TRBJ2-7; 7 positions agree with TRBD1. Losses at the gene ends were 4 bases for V and 7 bases for J; bases not matched to a gene: 10. CDR3 size: 14 residues. Looked up from germline, CDR1 is MNHEY and CDR2 is SMNVEV (reference sequence). The CDR3 DNA reads TGTGCCAGCAGTTCCGGGACAGCCTTCGGAGAGCAGTACTTC. It codes for CASSSGTAFGEQYF.

The chain joins TRBV7-9 to TRBJ2-1, with 9 positions matching TRBD1. The germline V gene has CDR1 SEHNR and CDR2 FQNEAQ (reference sequence). The CDR3 totals 14 residues. Germline trimming cut 4 bases from V and 4 bases from J; bases unmatched to any gene: 2. The CDR3: CASSYRGLYNEQFF. The CDR3 region has the DNA TGTGCCAGCAGCTACAGGGGGCTGTACAATGAGCAGTTCTTC.

The sample holds a few counts of this clone. The chain joins TRBV7-9 to TRBJ2-1; the match to TRBD2 covers 8 bases. The V gene end was trimmed by 8 bases and the J gene end by 4 bases; junction bases not matched to a gene: 7. The CDR3 runs to 14 residues. Looked up from germline, CDR1 is SEHNR and CDR2 is FQNEAQ (reference sequence). The CDR3 region has the DNA TGTGCCAGCTCGAGCGGGAGCTCTTACAATGAGCAGTTCTTC. Encoded protein: CASSSGSSYNEQFF.

The CDR3 DNA is TGTGCCAGCAGCTTCCCACTCGGTTCCTACGAGCAGTACTTC. It translates to CASSFPLGSYEQYF. This rearrangement joins TRBV7-9 to TRBJ2-7, with D unclear. The CDR3 is 14 amino acids. The V end lost 3 bases, the J end lost 1 base, and 10 bases lay between the germline ends. Germline V gene lookup returns CDR1 SEHNR and CDR2 FQNEAQ (reference sequence).

The CDR3 protein is CASSYEGDKNIQYF. CDR3 DNA sequence: TGTGCCAGCAGTTACGAAGGGGACAAAAACATTCAGTACTTC. The chain has TRBV6-8 and TRBJ2-4; tentative D call: TRBD1 (5 bases). Looked up from germline, CDR1 is MNHGY and CDR2 is SAAAGT. Trimming stripped 2 bases from V and 3 bases from J, with 8 bases between. CDR3 length: 14 amino acids.

The J gene is TRBJ2-3, the V gene TRBV9, with TRBD1 as a possible D gene (6 bases). CDR1 and CDR2 from the germline V gene are SGDLS and YYNGEE. The CDR3 contains 15 residues. V dropped 0 bases and J dropped 0 bases, with 8 bases sitting between them. In nucleotides, the CDR3 is TGTGCCAGCAGCGTAGAGGGGGACAGCACAGATACGCAGTATTTT. Its protein product is CASSVEGDSTDTQYF.

The J gene is TRBJ2-7, the V gene TRBV30; 8 bases line up with TRBD2. The CDR3 totals 15 residues. CDR1 GTSNPN and CDR2 SVGIG come from the germline V gene (reference sequence). Losses at the gene ends were 0 bases for V and 2 bases for J; bases not matched to a gene: 6. The CDR3 DNA follows: TGTGCCTGGAGTGTAGGAACGGGGGGGCCCTACGAGCAGTACTTC. This gives the protein CAWSVGTGGPYEQYF. Using reference TRBV30 and TRBJ2-7 for the parts outside the CDR3, the full variable domain is SQTIHQWPATLVQPVGSPLSLECTVEGTSNPNLYWYRQAAGRGLQLLFYSVGIGQISSEVPQNLSASRPQDRQFILSSKKLLLSDSGFYLCAWSVGTGGPYEQYFGPGTRLTVT.

The rearrangement joins TRBV4-3 to TRBJ2-2, with 16 bases matching TRBD2. This CDR3 has 20 residues. Per germline, CDR1 LGHNA and CDR2 YSLEER. With 5 bases clipped from V and 0 bases from J, the junction kept 9 bases outside the gene matches. The CDR3 sequence: CASSEGGLAGGYANTGELFF. The CDR3 coding sequence is TGCGCCAGCAGCGAAGGGGGACTAGCGGGGGGGTACGCGAACACCGGGGAGCTGTTTTTT.

J is TRBJ2-7 and V is TRBV6-6, with D perhaps TRBD1 (6 bases). The CDR3 runs 12 residues. Trimming took off 5 bases at V and 3 bases at J, with 8 bases between the two ends. Germline loops: CDR1 MNHNY, CDR2 SVGAGI (reference sequence). The DNA for the CDR3 is TGTGCCAGCAGTGGACAGATCTACGAGCAGTACTTC. Amino acid sequence: CASSGQIYEQYF.

The gene calls are TRBV9 and TRBJ2-1, with TRBD2 identical over 7 bases. The germline V gene encodes CDR1 SGDLS and CDR2 YYNGEE. J gave up 2 bases and V 3 bases, and 5 bases lay outside the gene matches. CDR3 size: 15 residues. The chain's CDR3 is CASSEGGFTYNEQFF. For the CDR3, the DNA is TGTGCCAGCAGCGAGGGAGGGTTCACCTACAATGAGCAGTTCTTC.

The CDR3: CASSLVGGDTQYF. CDR3 nucleotide sequence: TGTGCCAGCAGCTTAGTTGGAGGAGATACGCAGTATTTT. The chain is built from TRBV7-7 and TRBJ2-3; D might be TRBD2 (5 bases). CDR3 length equals 13 residues. CDR1 is SSHAT and CDR2 is FNYEAQ in the germline V gene (reference sequence). V was clipped by 1 base and J by 5 bases, with 7 bases between them.

The gene calls are TRBV2 and TRBJ2-6; 9 nucleotides align to TRBD2. V lost 9 bases and J lost 0; bases outside the gene matches: 6. CDR1 is SNHLY, CDR2 FYNNEI, per germline. The CDR3 is 16 amino acids. CDR3 nucleotide sequence: TGTGCCAGTACCGGGACTAGCCGCTCTGGGGCCAACGTCCTGACTTTC. Translating it yields CASTGTSRSGANVLTF.

The V and J genes are TRBV7-9 and TRBJ2-5; the match to TRBD1 covers 8 bases. The germline gives CDR1 SEHNR, CDR2 FQNEAQ (reference sequence). This CDR3 is 13 amino acids long. V lost 5 bases, J lost 5 bases, and 4 bases stayed unmatched. The CDR3 loop reads CASSPGQGETQYF. In DNA, the CDR3 is TGTGCCAGCAGCCCAGGACAGGGCGAGACCCAGTACTTC.

J is TRBJ2-2 and V is TRBV9, with D possibly matching TRBD2 (6 bases). V gave up 0 bases and J gave up 0 bases, with 9 bases separating them. This CDR3 contains 16 residues. In germline, CDR1 is SGDLS, CDR2 YYNGEE. The CDR3 loop is CASSVVRGTNTGELFF. CDR3 DNA: TGTGCCAGCAGCGTAGTTCGCGGGACGAACACCGGGGAGCTGTTTTTT.

The rearrangement joins TRBV29-1 to TRBJ1-2; D ambiguous. This CDR3 has 12 amino acids. CDR1 SQVTM and CDR2 ANQGSEA come from the germline V gene. Trimming took off 3 bases at V and 3 bases at J, with 8 bases between the two ends. DNA for the CDR3: TGCAGCGTTGACCACTTGGACTATGGCTACACCTTC. Protein sequence: CSVDHLDYGYTF.

Concerning this clone itself: The same CDR3 can be traced to other DNA sequences in this sample. V gene TRBV28 combines with J gene TRBJ1-6; TRBD1 is a possible D gene (6 bases). Trimming took 3 bases from V and 8 from J, leaving 14 bases between them. Germline CDR1 and CDR2: MDHEN and SYDVKM. CDR3 length: 15 residues. DNA for the CDR3: TGTGCCAGCAGTTTGGGGGAGGGGACATATTCACCCCTCCACTTT. Encoded protein: CASSLGEGTYSPLHF. The complete variable domain, with remaining parts taken from reference TRBV28 and TRBJ1-6, reads DVKVTQSSRYLVKRTGEKVFLECVQDMDHENMFWYRQDPGLGLRLIYFSYDVKMKEKGDIPEGYSVSREKKERFSLILESASTNQTSMYLCASSLGEGTYSPLHFGNGTRLTVT.

The CDR3 sequence is CASSQLHILNYGYTF. The CDR3 coding sequence is TGCGCCAGCAGCCAATTACACATCCTTAACTATGGCTACACCTTC. The rearrangement links TRBV4-1 to TRBJ1-2; D is undetermined. The CDR3 contains 15 residues. Trimming pared 2 bases from V and 1 base from J, leaving 11 bases between. Germline assignment: CDR1 MGHRA and CDR2 YSYEKL.

This clone has a handful of counts. This chain uses TRBV19 with TRBJ2-5, with 7 bases fitting TRBD1. This CDR3 has 14 residues. V was clipped by 9 bases and J by 6 bases; unmatched bases: 13. Germline V lookup: CDR1 LNHDA, CDR2 SQIVND (reference sequence). The CDR3 bases are TGTGCCAGCCGAACCGACAGGGCGTCGAAGACCCAGTACTTC. It is translated as CASRTDRASKTQYF.

The rearrangement joins TRBV19 to TRBJ2-5, with 9 bases identical to TRBD1. CDR1 LNHDA and CDR2 SQIVND come from the germline V gene (reference sequence). CDR3 size: 17 residues. After removal of 5 bases from V and 0 bases from J, the junction contained 10 bases not matched to a gene. The CDR3 sequence: CASSANLGQGHQETQYF. Written as DNA, the CDR3 is TGTGCCAGTAGTGCAAACCTGGGACAGGGACACCAAGAGACCCAGTACTTC.

The rearrangement links TRBV5-6 to TRBJ1-6; unclear D gene. Trimming pared 0 bases from V and 6 bases from J, leaving 4 bases between. The CDR3 is made up of 13 amino acids. The germline CDR1 and CDR2 sequences are SGHDT and YYEEEE. The CDR3 DNA reads as TGTGCCAGCAGCTTGGCCGTTAATTCACCCCTCCACTTT. Translating gives CASSLAVNSPLHF.

V and J are TRBV14 and TRBJ1-2; TRBD1 might be the D (5 bases). V shed 7 bases and J shed 5 bases, with 14 bases lying between them. Per germline, CDR1 SGHDN and CDR2 FVKESK. The CDR3 is 13 amino acids. CDR3 region: CASKSRGGYGYTF. CDR3 nucleotide sequence: TGTGCCAGCAAAAGCCGCGGGGGGTATGGCTACACCTTC. Using reference TRBV14 and TRBJ1-2 for the parts outside the CDR3, the full variable domain is EAGVTQFPSHSVIEKGQTVTLRCDPISGHDNLYWYRRVMGKEIKFLLHFVKESKQDESGMPNNRFLAERTGGTYSTLKVQPAELEDSGVYFCASKSRGGYGYTFGSGTRLTVV.

The J gene is TRBJ1-1, the V gene TRBV9; D is uncertain. The V gene lost 3 bases and the J gene lost 3 bases, with 6 bases spanning the gap. The CDR3 spans 12 residues. Germline-derived CDR1 and CDR2 are SGDLS and YYNGEE. CDR3 sequence (DNA): TGTGCCAGCAGCGACGGGTACACTGAAGCTTTCTTT. As protein: CASSDGYTEAFF.